This entry lists 10 T cell receptor beta chains sequenced from one sample in a study of blood T cell repertoires in COVID-19. Sequencing was performed with immunoSEQ multiplex PCR; in TCRdb, only in-frame clones are kept and a portion is missing. The sample carries around 130,000 clones, about 83% recorded once. The sequenced material came from PBMCs or T cells enriched from blood (not recorded which). These receptors all stem from a woman in her forties or fifties with acute COVID-19.

A few counts support this clone. The CDR3 sequence is CASSLGPGGEAFF. The DNA for the CDR3 is TGTGCCAGCAGCTTAGGCCCAGGGGGGGAAGCTTTCTTT. This sequence joins TRBV11-2 and TRBJ1-1; 7 bases are a match to TRBD1. CDR3 length equals 13 residues. V lost 1 base, J lost 8 bases, and 4 bases stayed unmatched. The V gene's germline CDR1 is SGHAT and CDR2 FQNNGV.

V usage is TRBV12-3 or TRBV12-4 and J usage is TRBJ2-3; no definite D call. This CDR3 is built from 11 residues. Trimming left V 2 bases short and J 8 bases short, with 5 bases between. The CDR3 DNA follows: TGTGCCAGCAGTTTACAGGTTACGCAGTATTTT. The encoded protein is CASSLQVTQYF.

V is TRBV6-5 and J is TRBJ1-3, with D possibly matching TRBD1 (6 bases). The CDR3 has 15 amino acids. V gave up 7 bases and J gave up 4 bases, with 17 bases separating them. In germline, CDR1 is MNHEY, CDR2 SVGAGI. The CDR3 loop is CASTPSGGAGNTIYF. CDR3 in DNA: TGTGCCAGCACCCCCTCTGGGGGCGCGGGAAACACCATATATTTT.

The rearrangement links TRBV4-2 to TRBJ2-7; TRBD1 agrees at 7 bases. The junction had 10 bases not matched to a gene; V was cut back by 0 bases and J by 5 bases. Germline V gives CDR1 LGHNA, CDR2 YNFKEQ. CDR3 length equals 16 residues. The CDR3 loop reads CASSQDQGRGIDEQYF. The CDR3 nucleotides read TGTGCCAGCAGCCAAGATCAGGGCAGGGGGATCGACGAGCAGTACTTC.

The chain joins TRBV9 to TRBJ2-5, with no clear D. The CDR3 extends over 13 amino acids. V was clipped by 0 bases and J by 1 base, with 4 bases between them. Per the germline V gene, CDR1 is SGDLS and CDR2 is YYNGEE. DNA for the CDR3: TGTGCCAGCAGCGTAGGCGCCCAAGAGACCCAGTACTTC. Protein sequence: CASSVGAQETQYF.

The table lists this clone with a few counts. The chain couples TRBV2 to TRBJ2-3, with D uncertain. The CDR3 has 16 residues. Trimming left V 1 base short and J 0 bases short, with 11 bases between. Germline lookup yields CDR1 SNHLY and CDR2 FYNNEI. The CDR3 here is CASSEVRFSSTDTQYF. Here the CDR3 DNA reads TGTGCCAGCAGTGAAGTCCGGTTCTCTAGCACAGATACGCAGTATTTT.

This rearrangement joins TRBV29-1 to TRBJ2-5; 7 nucleotides line up with TRBD1. With V trimmed by 7 bases and J by 4 bases, 6 bases remained unmatched. The CDR3 covers 12 residues. Germline CDR1 is SQVTM and CDR2 is ANQGSEA. The CDR3 sequence: CSALTGRETQYF. The CDR3 nucleotides read TGCAGCGCCCTGACAGGGAGAGAGACCCAGTACTTC.

The chain employs TRBV21-1 and TRBJ2-7; the D call TRBD1 from the table was never checked on the DNA. TRBV21-1 is tagged as a pseudogene. CDR3 length equals 12 residues. In DNA, the CDR3 is TGTGCCAGCAGCAACAGCTCCTACGAGCAGTACTTC. Its translation: CASSNSSYEQYF.

This chain links TRBV5-5 with TRBJ1-2; 11 bases match TRBD1. J gave up 7 bases and V 0 bases, and 5 bases lay outside the gene matches. The CDR3 has 15 residues. Germline lookup yields CDR1 SGHKS and CDR2 YYEKEE (reference sequence). The CDR3 nucleotides read TGTGCCAGCAGCTTGGTCGGACAGGGGGCAGGTGGCTACACCTTC. The encoded protein is CASSLVGQGAGGYTF.

The chain has TRBV1 and TRBJ1-2. TRBV1 is designated a pseudogene. This CDR3 is 14 amino acids long. DNA of the CDR3: TGCACCAGCAGCAGGGGGGACTATGACTATGGCTACACCTTC. Its protein is CTSSRGDYDYGYTF.